This T cell receptor (beta chain) was captured in a study of T cell responses to AZD1222 COVID-19 vaccine. Study results and caveats: Unmutated regions of variants are reportedly targeted by nearly half of spike-specific TCRs. Repertoire collection took place solely once the T cell response had peaked. Spike was spanned by vaccine-associated CD4 TCRs, which were dominant at 160-218 and 743-854.

The CDR3 consists of 14 residues. V lost 1 base, J lost 5 bases, and 5 bases stayed unmatched. The germline V gene encodes CDR1 LNHNV and CDR2 YYDKDF (reference sequence). This clone was detected only once. What it binds is unknown. Using immunoSEQ multiplex PCR, the repertoire was profiled, and TCRdb retains in-frame clones only, with some absent. The table includes about 110,000 clones, roughly 90% detected once. The source was peripheral blood, collected on day 0 of AZD1222 vaccination. This receptor was taken from an adult in good health. The chain links TRBV15 to TRBJ2-7; 7 nucleotides agree with TRBD1. The CDR3 DNA reads as TGTGCCACCAGCAGAGGATTCACAGGGGACGAGCAGTACTTC. This sequence encodes CATSRGFTGDEQYF.